The following is a TCR beta chain sequence with its context. The antigen remains unidentified. This sample is part of a study of T cells in localized non-small cell lung cancer. Findings and limits, study-wide: Uninvolved nearby lung showed the greatest T cell clonality, exceeding that found in tumor. Median detection of top 100 tumor clones in adjacent lung was 57 clones.

CDR1 and CDR2 from the germline V gene are MNHEY and SMNVEV (reference sequence). Trimming removed 3 bases at V and 8 bases at J, with 14 bases between. This CDR3 contains 14 residues. The protocol was immunoSEQ multiplex PCR, while the TCRdb copy is restricted to in-frame clones and leaves out a portion. The data show tens of thousands of clones, 93% seen once. The material sequenced was peripheral blood, taken before any cancer treatment. This TCR was sampled from a female donor at least 60 years old with stage I lung adenocarcinoma. The rearrangement joins TRBV27 to TRBJ2-1; D is possibly TRBD2 (7 bases). Here the CDR3 DNA reads TGTGCCAGCAGTTTTTGGGGGGGGGCAGATGAGCAGTTCTTC. Its translation: CASSFWGGADEQFF.